The rows below give T cell receptor beta chains drawn from one sample of a study of Ad26.COV2.S vaccination and SARS-CoV-2 variants. The data were produced by immunoSEQ multiplex PCR, yet TCRdb's version contains in-frame clones alone and is incomplete. The sample carries around 500,000 clones, about 88% recorded once. The sample in question was peripheral blood, obtained in a trial of Ad26.COV2.S vaccine versus placebo. The receptors were gathered from a person aged 18-60 years who received the Ad26.COV2.S COVID-19 vaccine or a placebo. The CDR3 runs from the conserved cysteine through the conserved F or W. The D gene is left open where the match is weak. Only part of the rows carry a size: once, few, many, or a class if the clone is expanded.

clone_size | d_call | j_call | v_call | cdr3_aa | cdr3_nt
. | . | TRBJ2-1 | TRBV7-8 | CASSLARFSYNEQFF | TGTGCCAGCAGCTTAGCGAGATTCTCCTACAATGAGCAGTTCTTC
few | . | TRBJ2-1 | TRBV3-1/TRBV3-2 | CASSSRGGSYNEQFF | TGTGCCAGCAGCAGTCGGGGCGGCTCCTACAATGAGCAGTTCTTC
. | TRBD1 | TRBJ2-7 | TRBV6-2/TRBV6-3 | CASSYSTKWTGLAYEQYF | TGTGCCAGCAGTTACTCGACGAAATGGACAGGGTTGGCTTACGAGCAGTACTTC
. | . | TRBJ2-7 | TRBV10-3 | CAISEPGAGVETYEQYF | TGTGCCATCAGTGAGCCGGGCGCCGGGGTGGAGACCTACGAGCAGTACTTC
. | . | TRBJ2-7 | TRBV6-5 | CASSYLRGADEQYF | TGTGCCAGCAGTTATCTCAGGGGCGCCGACGAGCAGTACTTC
. | . | TRBJ1-1 | TRBV5-4 | CASSRQGIDTEAFF | TGTGCCAGCAGCCGTCAGGGAATCGACACTGAAGCTTTCTTT
. | . | TRBJ2-2 | TRBV3-1/TRBV3-2 | CASSQDSNAGELFF | TGTGCCAGCAGCCAAGACAGTAATGCCGGGGAGCTGTTTTTT
. | . | TRBJ1-2 | TRBV6-2/TRBV6-3 | CASSFMSGISSNYGYTF | TGTGCCAGCAGTTTCATGTCGGGGATTTCGAGCAACTATGGCTACACCTTC
. | TRBD1 | TRBJ2-2 | TRBV28 | CASSPGQGRTGELFF | TGTGCCAGCAGTCCGGGACAGGGACGCACCGGGGAGCTGTTTTTT
. | . | TRBJ1-1 | TRBV3-1/TRBV3-2 | CASSQQGSPGEAFF | TGTGCCAGCAGCCAACAAGGGAGCCCCGGAGAAGCTTTCTTT
. | TRBD2 | TRBJ2-3 | TRBV5-1 | CASSPGLASADTQYF | TGCGCCAGCAGCCCGGGACTAGCTAGCGCAGATACGCAGTATTTT
. | TRBD1 | TRBJ2-7 | TRBV10-3 | CAISAGQGQYF | TGTGCCATCAGTGCTGGACAGGGCCAGTACTTC
. | . | TRBJ1-5 | TRBV4-1 | CASSQLGGPNQPQHF | TGCGCCAGCAGCCAACTTGGGGGCCCCAATCAGCCCCAGCATTTT
few | . | TRBJ1-3 | TRBV6-5 | CASSYDYSGNTIYF | TGTGCCAGCAGTTATGATTACTCTGGAAACACCATATATTTT
once | TRBD1 | TRBJ2-7 | TRBV20-1 | CSASKAGQGAREQYF | TGCAGTGCTAGTAAGGCCGGACAGGGGGCTCGGGAGCAGTACTTC
. | . | TRBJ2-7 | TRBV28 | CASSLGTVAYEQYF | TGTGCCAGCAGTTTGGGGACCGTGGCGTACGAGCAGTACTTC